The rows below give T cell receptor beta chains drawn from one sample of a study of T cell changes during pregnancy in multiple sclerosis. Profiled with immunoSEQ multiplex PCR; TCRdb holds only in-frame clones, not every one. This sample carries 40,000 to 55,000 clones, under 90% of them seen once, and the ten largest clones take approximately 1.5%. The sequencing here drew on peripheral blood, taken in the first trimester of pregnancy. These receptors came from a female donor in good health, enrolled as a control in a pregnancy study. CDR3s include the opening cysteine and the closing phenylalanine or tryptophan. The order of the fields is J gene, V gene, CDR3 protein.

J gene: TRBJ2-5
V gene: TRBV2
CDR3 protein: CASRIRQGARETQYF

J gene: TRBJ2-7
V gene: TRBV6-5
CDR3 protein: CASSYSTGQPYEQYF

J gene: TRBJ2-1
V gene: TRBV19
CDR3 protein: CASSRRGGQISLNEQFF

J gene: TRBJ2-3
V gene: TRBV12-5
CDR3 protein: CASGLRAGGPADTQYF

J gene: TRBJ2-1
V gene: TRBV6-1
CDR3 protein: CASSEDSIQFF

J gene: TRBJ2-2
V gene: TRBV30
CDR3 protein: CAWSVGAGSGELFF

J gene: TRBJ2-5
V gene: TRBV6-1
CDR3 protein: CASSEGQRKETQYF

J gene: TRBJ1-1
V gene: TRBV9
CDR3 protein: CASSVESGTDEAFF

J gene: TRBJ2-1
V gene: TRBV28
CDR3 protein: CASSPGSLSNEQFF

J gene: TRBJ2-2
V gene: TRBV7-8
CDR3 protein: CASSLGDRGLANTGELFF

J gene: TRBJ1-3
V gene: TRBV18
CDR3 protein: CAATGGAAGNTIYF

J gene: TRBJ1-1
V gene: TRBV28
CDR3 protein: CASSSPGLEGTEAFF

J gene: TRBJ1-3
V gene: TRBV28
CDR3 protein: CASRSGGGAIGNTIYF

J gene: TRBJ2-3
V gene: TRBV5-1
CDR3 protein: CASSLVQLTSGGATDTQYF

J gene: TRBJ2-2
V gene: TRBV7-2
CDR3 protein: CASSLIGTGAVGELFF

J gene: TRBJ2-7
V gene: TRBV5-1
CDR3 protein: CASSLVTGGSSYEQYF

J gene: TRBJ2-7
V gene: TRBV6-1
CDR3 protein: CASSEGTSGGYEQYF

J gene: TRBJ2-3
V gene: TRBV5-1
CDR3 protein: CASSSGLVVADTQYF

J gene: TRBJ2-3
V gene: TRBV7-2
CDR3 protein: CASSLAYSTDTQYF

J gene: TRBJ2-1
V gene: TRBV21-1
CDR3 protein: CASIIPGQGYNEQFF

J gene: TRBJ2-3
V gene: TRBV13
CDR3 protein: CASSATGTWTDTQYF

J gene: TRBJ2-7
V gene: TRBV29-1
CDR3 protein: CSVEGPSEGMGGQYF

J gene: TRBJ2-7
V gene: TRBV13
CDR3 protein: CASSQSRDTRFGEQYF

J gene: TRBJ1-2
V gene: TRBV21-1
CDR3 protein: CASSPRGGGRNGYTF

J gene: TRBJ2-3
V gene: TRBV2
CDR3 protein: CASTTSVADTQYF

J gene: TRBJ1-3
V gene: TRBV28
CDR3 protein: CAGGGRRENTIYF

J gene: TRBJ2-4
V gene: TRBV18
CDR3 protein: CASSPFADRALAKNIQYF